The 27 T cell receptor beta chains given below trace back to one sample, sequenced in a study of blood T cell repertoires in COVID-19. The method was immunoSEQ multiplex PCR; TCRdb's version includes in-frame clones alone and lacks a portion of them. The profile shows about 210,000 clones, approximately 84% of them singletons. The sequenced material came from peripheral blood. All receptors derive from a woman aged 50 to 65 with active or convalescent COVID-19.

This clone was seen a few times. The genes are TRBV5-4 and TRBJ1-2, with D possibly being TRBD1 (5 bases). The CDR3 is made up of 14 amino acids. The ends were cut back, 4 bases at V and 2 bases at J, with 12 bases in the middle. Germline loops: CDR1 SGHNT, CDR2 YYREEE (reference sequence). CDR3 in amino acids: CASSPGFLNYGYTF. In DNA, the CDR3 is TGTGCCAGCAGCCCAGGGTTCTTGAACTATGGCTACACCTTC.

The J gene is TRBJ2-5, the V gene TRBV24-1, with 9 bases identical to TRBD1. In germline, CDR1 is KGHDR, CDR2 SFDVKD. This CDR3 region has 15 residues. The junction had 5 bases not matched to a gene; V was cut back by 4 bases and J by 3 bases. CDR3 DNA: TGTGCCACCAGTGACCGGGACAGGGAGGAAGAGACCCAGTACTTC. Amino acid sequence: CATSDRDREEETQYF.

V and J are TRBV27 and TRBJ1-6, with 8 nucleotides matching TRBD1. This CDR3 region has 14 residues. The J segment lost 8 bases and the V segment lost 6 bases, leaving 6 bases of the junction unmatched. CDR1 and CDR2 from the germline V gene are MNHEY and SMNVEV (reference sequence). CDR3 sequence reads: CASSTGTGHSPLHF. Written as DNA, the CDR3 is TGTGCCAGCAGCACCGGGACAGGTCATTCACCCCTCCACTTT.

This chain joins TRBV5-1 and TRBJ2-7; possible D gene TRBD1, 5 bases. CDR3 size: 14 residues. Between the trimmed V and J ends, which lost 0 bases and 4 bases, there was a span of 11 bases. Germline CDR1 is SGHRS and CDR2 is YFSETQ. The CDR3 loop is CASSLATGVYEQYF. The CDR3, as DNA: TGCGCCAGCAGCTTGGCCACAGGAGTTTACGAGCAGTACTTC.

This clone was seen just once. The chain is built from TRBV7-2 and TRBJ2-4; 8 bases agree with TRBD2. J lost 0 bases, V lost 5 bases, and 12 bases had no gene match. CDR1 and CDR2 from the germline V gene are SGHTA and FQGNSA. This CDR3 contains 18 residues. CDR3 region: CASSNPSGSLQAKNIQYF. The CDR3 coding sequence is TGTGCCAGCAGCAACCCCAGCGGGAGCTTACAAGCCAAAAACATTCAGTACTTC.

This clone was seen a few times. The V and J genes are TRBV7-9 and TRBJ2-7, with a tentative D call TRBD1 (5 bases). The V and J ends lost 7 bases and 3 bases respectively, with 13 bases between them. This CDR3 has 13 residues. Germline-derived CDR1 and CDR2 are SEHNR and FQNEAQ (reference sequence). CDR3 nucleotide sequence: TGTGCCAGCACCACGGACAAGGTCTACGAGCAGTACTTC. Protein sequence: CASTTDKVYEQYF. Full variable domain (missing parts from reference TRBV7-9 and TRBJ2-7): DTGVSQNPRHKITKRGQNVTFRCDPISEHNRLYWYRQTLGQGPEFLTYFQNEAQLEKSRLLSDRFSAERPKGSFSTLEIQRTEQGDSAMYLCASTTDKVYEQYFGPGTRLTVT.

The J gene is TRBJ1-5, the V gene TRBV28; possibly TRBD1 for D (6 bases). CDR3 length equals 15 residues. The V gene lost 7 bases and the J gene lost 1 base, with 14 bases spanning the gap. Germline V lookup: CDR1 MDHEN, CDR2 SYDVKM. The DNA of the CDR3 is TGTGCCAGCACATTGAGGGGGGGGAGCAATCAGCCCCAGCATTTT. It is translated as CASTLRGGSNQPQHF.

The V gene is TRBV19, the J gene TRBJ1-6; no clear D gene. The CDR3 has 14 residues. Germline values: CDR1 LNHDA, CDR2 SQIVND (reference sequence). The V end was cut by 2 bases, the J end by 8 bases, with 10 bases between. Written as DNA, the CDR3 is TGTGCCAGTAGTATAAACGGGTTGGATTCACCCCTCCACTTT. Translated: CASSINGLDSPLHF.

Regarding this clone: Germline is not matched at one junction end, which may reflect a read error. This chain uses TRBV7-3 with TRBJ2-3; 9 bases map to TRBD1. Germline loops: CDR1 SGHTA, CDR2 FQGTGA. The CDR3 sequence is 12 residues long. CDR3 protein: CASSTGTGTPNF. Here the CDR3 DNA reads TGTGCCAGCAGCACCGGGACAGGGACGCCAAATTTT. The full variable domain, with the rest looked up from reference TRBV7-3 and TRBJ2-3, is GAGVSQTPSNKVTEKGKYVELRCDPISGHTALYWYRQSLGQGPEFLIYFQGTGAADDSGLPNDRFFAVRPEGSVSTLKIQRTERGDSAVYLCASSTGTGTPNFGPGTRLTVL.

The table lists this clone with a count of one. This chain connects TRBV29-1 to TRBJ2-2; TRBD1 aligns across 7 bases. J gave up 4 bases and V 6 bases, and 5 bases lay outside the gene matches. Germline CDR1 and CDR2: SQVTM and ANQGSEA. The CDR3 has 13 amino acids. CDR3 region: CSVSTGSTGELFF. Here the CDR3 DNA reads TGCAGCGTCTCGACAGGGAGCACCGGGGAGCTGTTTTTT.

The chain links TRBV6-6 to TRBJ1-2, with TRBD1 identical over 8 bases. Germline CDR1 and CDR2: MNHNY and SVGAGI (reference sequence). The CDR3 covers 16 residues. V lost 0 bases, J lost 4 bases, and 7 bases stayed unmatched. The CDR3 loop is CASSYSRTGSSYGYTF. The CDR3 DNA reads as TGTGCCAGCAGTTACTCTCGGACAGGGAGTTCCTATGGCTACACCTTC.

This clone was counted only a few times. As DNA, the CDR3 is TGTGCCAGCAGACGCCCGGGACAGGAGACCAATTCACCCCTCCACTTT. It specifies CASRRPGQETNSPLHF. The rearrangement joins TRBV27 to TRBJ1-6, with 8 bases fitting TRBD1. Germline V CDR1 and CDR2: MNHEY, SMNVEV (reference sequence). This CDR3 spans 16 amino acids. The V and J ends lost 6 bases and 7 bases, in that order; junction bases with no gene match: 11.

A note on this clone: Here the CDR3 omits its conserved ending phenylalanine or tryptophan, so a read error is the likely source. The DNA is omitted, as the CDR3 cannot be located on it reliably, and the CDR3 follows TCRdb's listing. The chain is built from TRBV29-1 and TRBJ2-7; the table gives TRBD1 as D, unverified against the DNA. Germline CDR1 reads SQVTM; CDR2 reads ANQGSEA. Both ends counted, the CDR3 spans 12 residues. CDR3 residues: CSVVRIRGPCGI.

The CDR3 DNA reads as TGTGCCAGCAGTCCTACTAGCGGGAGGGCGAATGAGCAGTTCTTC. As protein: CASSPTSGRANEQFF. The rearrangement links TRBV2 to TRBJ2-1; the match to TRBD2 covers 13 bases. CDR1 and CDR2 from the germline V gene are SNHLY and FYNNEI. This CDR3 region has 15 residues. The junction had 5 bases not matched to a gene; V was cut back by 5 bases and J by 7 bases.

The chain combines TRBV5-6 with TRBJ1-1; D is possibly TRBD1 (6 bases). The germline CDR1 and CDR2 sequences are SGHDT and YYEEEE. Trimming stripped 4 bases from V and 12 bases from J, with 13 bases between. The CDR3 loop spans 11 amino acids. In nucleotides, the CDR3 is TGTGCCAGCAGCATACAGGGTTCGTCTTTCTTT. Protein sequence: CASSIQGSSFF.

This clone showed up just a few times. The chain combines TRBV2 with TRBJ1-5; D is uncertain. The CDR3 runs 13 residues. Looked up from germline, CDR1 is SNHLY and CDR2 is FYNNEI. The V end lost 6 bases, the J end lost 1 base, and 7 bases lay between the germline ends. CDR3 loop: CASRRESNQPQHF. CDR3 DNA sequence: TGTGCCAGCAGGAGGGAGAGCAATCAGCCCCAGCATTTT.

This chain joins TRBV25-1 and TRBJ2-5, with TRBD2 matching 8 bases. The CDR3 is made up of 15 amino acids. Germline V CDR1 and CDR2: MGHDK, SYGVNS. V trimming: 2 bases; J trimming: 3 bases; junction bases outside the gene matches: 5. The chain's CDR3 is CASSEAGGFKETQYF. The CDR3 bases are TGTGCCAGCAGTGAAGCGGGAGGCTTCAAAGAGACCCAGTACTTC.

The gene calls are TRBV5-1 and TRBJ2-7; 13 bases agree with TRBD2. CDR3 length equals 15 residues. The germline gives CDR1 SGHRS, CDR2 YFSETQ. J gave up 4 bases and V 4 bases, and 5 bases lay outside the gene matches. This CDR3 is CASSTGLAGRYEQYF. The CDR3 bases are TGCGCCAGCAGCACGGGACTAGCGGGAAGATACGAGCAGTACTTC.

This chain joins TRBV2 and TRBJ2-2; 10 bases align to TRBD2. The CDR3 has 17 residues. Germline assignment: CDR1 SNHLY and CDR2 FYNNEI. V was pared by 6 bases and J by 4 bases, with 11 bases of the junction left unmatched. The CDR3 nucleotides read TGTGCCAGCAGGATAAGCGGGGGGGCCCTCGGCACCGGGGAGCTGTTTTTT. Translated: CASRISGGALGTGELFF.

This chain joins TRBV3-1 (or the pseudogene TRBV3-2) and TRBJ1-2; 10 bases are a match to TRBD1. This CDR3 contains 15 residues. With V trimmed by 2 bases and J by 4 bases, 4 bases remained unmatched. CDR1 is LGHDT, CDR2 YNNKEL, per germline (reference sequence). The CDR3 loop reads CASSQNGQGVYGYTF. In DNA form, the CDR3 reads TGTGCCAGCAGCCAAAACGGACAGGGGGTCTATGGCTACACCTTC.

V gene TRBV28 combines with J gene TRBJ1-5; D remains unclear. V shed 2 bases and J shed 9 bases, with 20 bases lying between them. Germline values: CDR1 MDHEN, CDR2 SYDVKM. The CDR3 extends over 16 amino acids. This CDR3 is CASSLEGSGRRVPQHF. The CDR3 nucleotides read TGTGCCAGCAGTTTAGAAGGGTCGGGGAGGCGGGTGCCCCAGCATTTT.

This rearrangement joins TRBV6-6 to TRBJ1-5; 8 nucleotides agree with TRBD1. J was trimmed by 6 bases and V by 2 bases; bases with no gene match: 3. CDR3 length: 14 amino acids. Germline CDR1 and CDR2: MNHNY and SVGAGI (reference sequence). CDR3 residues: CASSYHRGSQPQHF. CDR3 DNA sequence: TGTGCCAGCAGTTACCACAGGGGGTCTCAGCCCCAGCATTTT.

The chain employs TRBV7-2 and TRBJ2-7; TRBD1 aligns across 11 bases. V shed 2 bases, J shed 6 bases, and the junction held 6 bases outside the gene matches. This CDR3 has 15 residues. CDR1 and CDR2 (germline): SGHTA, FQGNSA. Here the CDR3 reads CASSLIGTGGSEQYF. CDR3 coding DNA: TGTGCCAGCAGCTTAATCGGGACAGGGGGGTCCGAGCAGTACTTC.

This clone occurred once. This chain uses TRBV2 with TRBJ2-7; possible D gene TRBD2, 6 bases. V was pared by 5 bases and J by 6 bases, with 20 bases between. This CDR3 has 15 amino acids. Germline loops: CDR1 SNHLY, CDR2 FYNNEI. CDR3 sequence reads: CASSSPGVGISEQYF. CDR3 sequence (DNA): TGTGCCAGCAGTTCCCCGGGAGTCGGAATCAGCGAGCAGTACTTC.

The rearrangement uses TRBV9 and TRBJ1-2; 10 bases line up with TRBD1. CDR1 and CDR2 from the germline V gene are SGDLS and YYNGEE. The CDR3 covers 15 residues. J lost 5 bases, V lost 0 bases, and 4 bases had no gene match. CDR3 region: CASSVGRDRGYGYTF. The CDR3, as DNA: TGTGCCAGCAGCGTAGGAAGGGACAGGGGATATGGCTACACCTTC.

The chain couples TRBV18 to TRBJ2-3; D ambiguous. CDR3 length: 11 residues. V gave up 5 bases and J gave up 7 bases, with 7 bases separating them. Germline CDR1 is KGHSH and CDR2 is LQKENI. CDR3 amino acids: CASSSLNTQYF. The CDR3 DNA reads TGTGCCAGCTCATCTTTAAATACGCAGTATTTT.

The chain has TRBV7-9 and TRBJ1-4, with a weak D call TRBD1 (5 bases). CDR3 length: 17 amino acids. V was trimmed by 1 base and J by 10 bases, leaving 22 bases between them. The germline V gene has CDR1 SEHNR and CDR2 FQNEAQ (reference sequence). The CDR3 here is CASSLGRVAVKDGKLFF. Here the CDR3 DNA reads TGTGCCAGCAGCTTAGGCAGGGTGGCGGTGAAAGATGGAAAACTGTTTTTT.